The subject of this entry is one T cell receptor beta chain. Its specificity is not known. Trimming stripped 5 bases from V and 5 bases from J, with 13 bases between. The CDR3 has 14 residues. CDR1 SGHAT and CDR2 FQNNGV come from the germline V gene. The method was immunoSEQ multiplex PCR; TCRdb's version includes in-frame clones alone and lacks a portion of them. This sample yields fewer than 300,000 clones, of which around 89% are seen a single time; around 0.92% belongs to the top ten. This sample is drawn from a study of cytomegalovirus exposure and HLA in healthy donors. On the study more broadly: It was reported in a later analysis that the 120 or so validation repertoires used the same platform as the roughly 700 first-cohort repertoires.

General study results and limits: Reported results showed that the classifier diagnosed cytomegalovirus status with high specificity and sensitivity. Many donors shared some public TCRs, even though most TCR sequences were rare. A subsequent analysis found that TCR clusters from the first cohort also tended to co-occur in the approximately 130 validation repertoires, with 90% to 95% of cluster scores above 0.

The V and J genes are TRBV11-2 and TRBJ2-1, with D perhaps matching TRBD2 (6 bases). The clonotype was recovered from a woman under 30 in good health and CMV-seronegative. The sample taken for sequencing was PBMCs. The CDR3 DNA reads TGTGCCAGCAGCCGCTCGGGACTGAACAATGAGCAGTTCTTC. It encodes CASSRSGLNNEQFF.